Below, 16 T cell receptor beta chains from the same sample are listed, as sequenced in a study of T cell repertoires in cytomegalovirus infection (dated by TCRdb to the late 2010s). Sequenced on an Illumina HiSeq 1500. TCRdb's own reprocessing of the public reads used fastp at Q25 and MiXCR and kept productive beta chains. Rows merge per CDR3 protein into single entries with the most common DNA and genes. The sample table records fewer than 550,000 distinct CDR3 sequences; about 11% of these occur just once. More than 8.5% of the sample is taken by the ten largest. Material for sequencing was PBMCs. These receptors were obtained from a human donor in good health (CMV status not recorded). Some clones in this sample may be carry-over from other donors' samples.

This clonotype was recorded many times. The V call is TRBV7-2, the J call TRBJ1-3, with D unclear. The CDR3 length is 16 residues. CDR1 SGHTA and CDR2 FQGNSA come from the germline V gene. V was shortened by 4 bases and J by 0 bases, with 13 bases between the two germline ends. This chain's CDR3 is CASSSHAPSSGNTIYF. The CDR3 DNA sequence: TGTGCCAGCAGCTCCCATGCGCCGAGCTCTGGAAACACCATATATTTT.

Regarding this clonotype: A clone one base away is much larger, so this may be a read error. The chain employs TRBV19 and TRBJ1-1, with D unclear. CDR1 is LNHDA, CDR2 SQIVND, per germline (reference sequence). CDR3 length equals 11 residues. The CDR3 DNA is TGTTCCAGTGGGTCTCACACTGAAGCTTTCTTT. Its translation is CSSGSHTEAFF.

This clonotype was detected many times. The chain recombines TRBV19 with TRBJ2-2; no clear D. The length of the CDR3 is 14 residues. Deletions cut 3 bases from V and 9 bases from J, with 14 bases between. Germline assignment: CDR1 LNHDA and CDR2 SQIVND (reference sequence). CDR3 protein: CASSMGRTRRELFF. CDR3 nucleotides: TGTGCCAGTAGTATGGGCCGCACTCGCCGGGAGCTGTTTTTT.

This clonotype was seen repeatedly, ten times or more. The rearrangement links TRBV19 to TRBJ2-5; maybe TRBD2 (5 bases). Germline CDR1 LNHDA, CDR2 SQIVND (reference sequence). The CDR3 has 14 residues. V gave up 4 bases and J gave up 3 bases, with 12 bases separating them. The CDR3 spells CASSTSVREETQYF. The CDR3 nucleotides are TGTGCCAGTAGTACCTCGGTGAGGGAAGAGACCCAGTACTTC.

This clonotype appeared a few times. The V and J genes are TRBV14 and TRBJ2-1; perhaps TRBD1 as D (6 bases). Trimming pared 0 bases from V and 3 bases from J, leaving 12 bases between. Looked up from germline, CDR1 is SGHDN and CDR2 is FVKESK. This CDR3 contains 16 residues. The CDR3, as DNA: TGTGCCAGCAGCCAAGATCTGGGGGCCGTCTACAATGAGCAGTTCTTC. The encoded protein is CASSQDLGAVYNEQFF.

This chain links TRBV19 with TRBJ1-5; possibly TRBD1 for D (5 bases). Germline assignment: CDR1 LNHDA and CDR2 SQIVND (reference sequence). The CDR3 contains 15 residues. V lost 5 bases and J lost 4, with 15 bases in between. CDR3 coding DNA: TGTGCCAGTAGTGGGGTCCAGGGAGGTAATCAGCCCCAGCATTTT. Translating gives CASSGVQGGNQPQHF.

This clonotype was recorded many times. In DNA form, the CDR3 reads TGTGCCAGCGGATTCCCCCCGGGCACTGAAGCTTTCTTT. Translation: CASGFPPGTEAFF. The chain is built from TRBV12-3 or TRBV12-4 and TRBJ1-1, with D unclear. This CDR3 comprises 13 residues. Deletions cut 8 bases from V and 4 bases from J, with 14 bases between.

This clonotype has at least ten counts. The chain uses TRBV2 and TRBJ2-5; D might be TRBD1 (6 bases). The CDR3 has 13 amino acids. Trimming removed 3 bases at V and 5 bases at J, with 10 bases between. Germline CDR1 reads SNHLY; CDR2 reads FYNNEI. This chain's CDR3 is CASSEGAWETQYF. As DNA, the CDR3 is TGTGCCAGCAGTGAGGGGGCTTGGGAGACCCAGTACTTC.

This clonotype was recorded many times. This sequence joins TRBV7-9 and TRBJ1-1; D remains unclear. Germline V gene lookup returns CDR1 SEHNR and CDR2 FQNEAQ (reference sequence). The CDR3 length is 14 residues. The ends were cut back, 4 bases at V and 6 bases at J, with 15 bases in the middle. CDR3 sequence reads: CASSYGLLRAEAFF. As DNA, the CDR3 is TGTGCCAGCAGCTATGGACTGCTTAGAGCTGAAGCTTTCTTT. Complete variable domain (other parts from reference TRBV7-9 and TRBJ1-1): DTGVSQNPRHKITKRGQNVTFRCDPISEHNRLYWYRQTLGQGPEFLTYFQNEAQLEKSRLLSDRFSAERPKGSFSTLEIQRTEQGDSAMYLCASSYGLLRAEAFFGQGTRLTVV.

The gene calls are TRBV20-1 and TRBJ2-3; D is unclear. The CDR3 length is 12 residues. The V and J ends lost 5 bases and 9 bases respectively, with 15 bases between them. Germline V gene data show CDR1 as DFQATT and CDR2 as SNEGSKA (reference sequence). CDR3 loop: CSAHDSVSTQYF. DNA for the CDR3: TGCAGTGCTCACGACTCAGTCTCCACGCAGTATTTT.

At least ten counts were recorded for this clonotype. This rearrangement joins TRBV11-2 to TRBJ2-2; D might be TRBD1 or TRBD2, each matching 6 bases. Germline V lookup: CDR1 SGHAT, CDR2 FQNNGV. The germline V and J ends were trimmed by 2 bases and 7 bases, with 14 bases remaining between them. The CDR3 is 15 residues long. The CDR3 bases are TGTGCCAGCAGCTTATCCTGGGGGGCTAACGGGGAGCTGTTTTTT. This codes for CASSLSWGANGELFF.

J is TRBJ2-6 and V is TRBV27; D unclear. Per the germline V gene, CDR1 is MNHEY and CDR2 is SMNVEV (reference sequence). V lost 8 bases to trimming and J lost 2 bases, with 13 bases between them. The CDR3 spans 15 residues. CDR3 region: CASLGLEAGANVLTF. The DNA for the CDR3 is TGTGCCAGCTTAGGTTTAGAAGCTGGGGCCAACGTCCTGACTTTC.

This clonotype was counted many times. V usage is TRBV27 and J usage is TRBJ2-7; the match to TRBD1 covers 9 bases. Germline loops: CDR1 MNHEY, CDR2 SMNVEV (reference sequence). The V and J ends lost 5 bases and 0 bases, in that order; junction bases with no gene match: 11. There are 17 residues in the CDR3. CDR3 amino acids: CASSQYLTGGRSYEQYF. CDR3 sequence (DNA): TGTGCCAGCAGTCAGTACCTAACAGGGGGCCGCTCCTACGAGCAGTACTTC.

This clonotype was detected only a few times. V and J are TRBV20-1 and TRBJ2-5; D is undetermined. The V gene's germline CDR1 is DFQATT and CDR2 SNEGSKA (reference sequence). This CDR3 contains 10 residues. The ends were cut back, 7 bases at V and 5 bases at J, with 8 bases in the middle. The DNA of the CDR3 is TGCAGTGAACTTACGGAGACCCAGTACTTC. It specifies CSELTETQYF.

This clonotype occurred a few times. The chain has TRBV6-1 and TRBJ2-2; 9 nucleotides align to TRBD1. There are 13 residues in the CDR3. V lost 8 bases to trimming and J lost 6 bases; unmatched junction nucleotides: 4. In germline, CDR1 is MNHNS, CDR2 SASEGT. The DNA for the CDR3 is TGTGCCAGCTTCCGGGACAGGGCCGGGGAGCTGTTTTTT. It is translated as CASFRDRAGELFF.

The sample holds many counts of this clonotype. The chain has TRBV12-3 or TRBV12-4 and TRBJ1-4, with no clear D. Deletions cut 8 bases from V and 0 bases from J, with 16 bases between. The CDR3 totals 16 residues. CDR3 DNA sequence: TGTGCCAGCTCCCCAGGCAGACGTGCAACTAATGAAAAACTGTTTTTT. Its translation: CASSPGRRATNEKLFF.